The 20 T cell receptor beta chains in this list originate from one sample, sequenced in a study of CD8 T cells in Susac syndrome. Reverse transcription of roughly 0.45 to 1 ug RNA was carried out with random hexamers. TCRdb analysed the immunoSEQ multiplex PCR reads with MiXCR anew, one entry per CDR3 protein. The repertoire includes some 400,000 distinct CDR3 sequences, approximately 85% of them detected once, and under 0.15% sits in the top ten. Specimen: CD8+ T cells from PBMCs. All receptors come from a human donor with multiple sclerosis.

V and J are TRBV7-8 and TRBJ2-1; D gene unclear. The CDR3 covers 17 residues. The germline gives CDR1 SGHVS, CDR2 FQNEAQ. Between the trimmed V and J ends, which lost 5 bases and 4 bases, there was a span of 21 bases. The CDR3 protein is CASSPPPSGGLYNEQFF. Written as DNA, the CDR3 is TGTGCCAGCAGCCCCCCCCCATCCGGCGGTCTGTACAATGAGCAGTTCTTC.

This sequence joins TRBV29-1 and TRBJ2-7; maybe TRBD1 (5 bases). Per germline, CDR1 SQVTM and CDR2 ANQGSEA. Trimming left V 0 bases short and J 0 bases short, with 15 bases between. The CDR3 has 16 residues. The DNA of the CDR3 is TGCAGCGTTGAAGATCTTTCGGTAGGGGCCTCCTACGAGCAGTACTTC. Protein sequence: CSVEDLSVGASYEQYF.

The V call is TRBV30, the J call TRBJ2-2; no clear D. The CDR3 has 16 amino acids. Germline V gives CDR1 GTSNPN, CDR2 SVGIG (reference sequence). The V and J ends lost 2 bases and 7 bases respectively, with 20 bases between them. The CDR3, as DNA: TGTGCCTGGAGTCCCGGAAAGGTGTTATATGTCGGGGAGCTGTTTTTT. Amino acid sequence: CAWSPGKVLYVGELFF.

The genes are TRBV9 and TRBJ2-3, with D possibly being TRBD2 (6 bases). The CDR3 contains 16 residues. V was shortened by 0 bases and J by 0 bases, with 11 bases between the two germline ends. Per the germline V gene, CDR1 is SGDLS and CDR2 is YYNGEE. This CDR3 reads CASSVELAASTDTQYF. Here the CDR3 DNA reads TGTGCCAGCAGCGTAGAACTAGCTGCTAGCACAGATACGCAGTATTTT.

This chain joins TRBV4-2 and TRBJ2-7; D might be TRBD2 (6 bases). This CDR3 is built from 13 residues. Looked up from germline, CDR1 is LGHNA and CDR2 is YNFKEQ. V lost 5 bases and J 5 bases, leaving 13 bases between the germline ends. This CDR3 is CASSGDFSHEQYF. CDR3 DNA sequence: TGTGCCAGCAGCGGGGACTTTTCCCACGAGCAGTACTTC.

V is TRBV6-1 and J is TRBJ2-7, with D perhaps matching TRBD1 (6 bases). CDR3 length: 14 amino acids. Looked up from germline, CDR1 is MNHNS and CDR2 is SASEGT. V lost 8 bases, J lost 2 bases, and 16 bases lay in between. The CDR3 sequence: CASAPGAGPYEQYF. The DNA of the CDR3 is TGTGCCAGCGCCCCAGGGGCCGGACCCTACGAGCAGTACTTC.

The V call is TRBV19, the J call TRBJ2-7; TRBD2 might be the D (5 bases). Germline loops: CDR1 LNHDA, CDR2 SQIVND (reference sequence). This CDR3 region has 13 residues. V was pared by 5 bases and J by 6 bases, with 14 bases between. For the CDR3, the DNA is TGTGCCAGTAGTCCGGGAATGTCGGTCGAGCAGTACTTC. It translates to CASSPGMSVEQYF. The full variable domain, with the rest looked up from reference TRBV19 and TRBJ2-7, is DGGITQSPKYLFRKEGQNVTLSCEQNLNHDAMYWYRQDPGQGLRLIYYSQIVNDFQKGDIAEGYSVSREKKESFPLTVTSAQKNPTAFYLCASSPGMSVEQYFGPGTRLTVT.

The chain is built from TRBV20-1 and TRBJ2-1, with 8 positions matching TRBD2. Per the germline V gene, CDR1 is DFQATT and CDR2 is SNEGSKA (reference sequence). Trimming at V came to 7 bases and at J to 10 bases, leaving 18 bases not matched to a gene. The length of the CDR3 is 15 residues. In nucleotides, the CDR3 is TGCAGTGTAGACGGATGGTCTGCGGGAGGAGGAGAGCAGTTCTTC. Encoded protein: CSVDGWSAGGGEQFF.

The genes are TRBV7-8 and TRBJ2-2; possible D gene TRBD2, 7 bases. The V gene lost 2 bases and the J gene lost 2 bases, with 15 bases spanning the gap. Germline V lookup: CDR1 SGHVS, CDR2 FQNEAQ. The CDR3 has 17 residues. The CDR3 protein is CASSLSREGGNTGELFF. CDR3 coding DNA: TGTGCCAGCAGCTTATCCAGGGAGGGGGGAAACACCGGGGAGCTGTTTTTT.

This clonotype is a singleton in its sample. V gene TRBV5-1 combines with J gene TRBJ1-2; 9 positions agree with TRBD1. This CDR3 has 15 amino acids. Germline V gene sequence: CDR1 SGHRS, CDR2 YFSETQ. V dropped 4 bases and J dropped 7; count of bases not matched to a gene: 11. CDR3 region: CASSPETGGTSGYTF. CDR3 sequence (DNA): TGCGCCAGCAGCCCTGAGACAGGGGGAACGTCTGGCTACACCTTC.

The chain is built from TRBV3-1 and TRBJ2-1; TRBD2 agrees at 9 bases. J gave up 10 bases and V 1 base, and 2 bases lay outside the gene matches. The CDR3 extends over 13 amino acids. Germline V gives CDR1 LGHDT, CDR2 YNNKEL (reference sequence). CDR3 in amino acids: CASSQVAGDEQFF. The CDR3 DNA sequence: TGTGCCAGCAGCCAAGTAGCGGGAGACGAGCAGTTCTTC.

The V and J genes are TRBV13 and TRBJ1-2; no clear D gene. The CDR3 spans 14 residues. The germline V and J ends were trimmed by 6 bases and 4 bases, with 15 bases remaining between them. CDR1 and CDR2 (germline): PRHDT, FYEKMQ (reference sequence). CDR3 DNA sequence: TGTGCCAGCAGTTCCGATTCGGTTGGCTATGGCTACACCTTC. This sequence encodes CASSSDSVGYGYTF.

The gene calls are TRBV28 and TRBJ2-5; 7 nucleotides agree with TRBD2. Germline trimming cut 10 bases from V and 1 base from J; bases unmatched to any gene: 15. Germline V CDR1 and CDR2: MDHEN, SYDVKM. The CDR3 is made up of 16 amino acids. DNA of the CDR3: TGTGCCATCTTCCCCTCCACGGGAGGACCCCAAGAGACCCAGTACTTC. Encoded protein: CAIFPSTGGPQETQYF.

This rearrangement joins TRBV7-8 to TRBJ2-1; 9 bases map to TRBD2. Germline assignment: CDR1 SGHVS and CDR2 FQNEAQ. The length of the CDR3 is 18 residues. After removal of 1 base from V and 9 bases from J, the junction contained 16 bases not matched to a gene. The CDR3 DNA sequence: TGTGCCAGCAGCTTAGGGCACCCTAGCGGGACAAGAGGCGGTGAGCAGTTCTTC. Amino acid sequence: CASSLGHPSGTRGGEQFF.

The J gene is TRBJ1-5, the V gene TRBV27, with D uncertain. CDR1 and CDR2 (germline): MNHEY, SMNVEV (reference sequence). There are 13 residues in the CDR3. Trimming cost V 8 bases and J 3 bases, with 11 bases left between them. The CDR3 nucleotides are TGTGCCAGCGGATATGGGGTCAATCAGCCCCAGCATTTT. Protein product: CASGYGVNQPQHF.

As to this clonotype: The conserved final phenylalanine or tryptophan is absent from the CDR3, which likely points to a read error. The chain uses TRBV19 and TRBJ2-2; D unresolved. This CDR3 has 13 residues. With 3 bases removed from V and 6 bases from J, the gap between germline ends came to 8 bases. From germline, CDR1 is LNHDA and CDR2 SQIVND (reference sequence). CDR3 coding DNA: TGTGCCAGTAGTATCGGACCCGCCGGGGAGCTGTTTCTT. Amino acids: CASSIGPAGELFL.

The rearrangement links TRBV2 to TRBJ1-5, with D possibly matching TRBD1 (6 bases). CDR3 length: 16 amino acids. CDR1 is SNHLY, CDR2 FYNNEI, per germline. Trimming pared 7 bases from V and 3 bases from J, leaving 19 bases between. CDR3 DNA sequence: TGTGCCAGCAAGGAGGGGGGAAGGGCGGACAATCAGCCCCAGCATTTT. Protein: CASKEGGRADNQPQHF.

The chain couples TRBV20-1 to TRBJ2-2, with D perhaps assigned TRBD1 or TRBD2 (5 bases each). Per the germline V gene, CDR1 is DFQATT and CDR2 is SNEGSKA (reference sequence). V lost 0 bases to trimming and J lost 4 bases, with 9 bases between them. This CDR3 has 14 residues. Here the CDR3 reads CSARDSGTTGELFF. In DNA, the CDR3 is TGCAGTGCTAGAGATTCCGGGACCACCGGGGAGCTGTTTTTT.

This clonotype was counted many times. J is TRBJ2-3 and V is TRBV7-3, with D perhaps being TRBD1 or TRBD2 (5 bases each). From germline, CDR1 is SGHTA and CDR2 FQGTGA. V was cut by 5 bases and J by 6 bases, with 18 bases left in between. The CDR3 loop spans 15 amino acids. CDR3 DNA: TGTGCCAGCAGCCCCTCTCTAGGGGAGATGGATACGCAGTATTTT. Amino acids: CASSPSLGEMDTQYF.

The V and J genes are TRBV5-1 and TRBJ1-1, with 7 bases matching TRBD1. CDR1 is SGHRS, CDR2 YFSETQ, per germline. V trimming: 3 bases; J trimming: 0 bases; junction bases outside the gene matches: 2. The CDR3 is 14 amino acids. The CDR3 sequence is CASSSTGMNTEAFF. CDR3 bases: TGCGCCAGCAGCTCGACAGGGATGAACACTGAAGCTTTCTTT. The full variable domain, its missing parts supplied by reference TRBV5-1 and TRBJ1-1, is KAGVTQTPRYLIKTRGQQVTLSCSPISGHRSVSWYQQTPGQGLQFLFEYFSETQRNKGNFPGRFSGRQFSNSRSEMNVSTLELGDSALYLCASSSTGMNTEAFFGQGTRLTVV.